A selection of T cell receptor beta chains follows, all from one sample in a study of blood T cell repertoires in COVID-19. TCRdb's copy holds only in-frame clones and misses some; the assay was immunoSEQ multiplex PCR. The sample holds roughly 200,000 clones, roughly 85% seen once. What was sequenced was peripheral blood. The receptors originated from a woman older than 75 with acute or convalescent COVID-19. The CDR3 runs from the conserved cysteine through the conserved F or W. The size of a clone is reported for some rows only, either as once, few or many, or as a class for expanded clones.

clone_size,v_call,cdr3_aa
few,TRBV19,CASSMMGRGRSYTEAFF
NA,TRBV7-2,CASNRAQNEKLFF
NA,TRBV6-5,CASRPSGGQRGYTF
NA,TRBV7-2,CASSFQGLAGENEQYF
NA,TRBV7-2,CASSQTGGPPFDTQYF
NA,TRBV6-5,CASSYSGQGDEKLFF
NA,TRBV6-5,CASSYLPGTAGQYF
NA,TRBV7-8,CASSDSTGELFF
NA,TRBV14,CASSQVGAGIDAFF
once,TRBV5-8,CASSRQPTNYGYTF
once,TRBV7-6,CASSPRTSGTGADTQYF
NA,TRBV6-5,CASTPGGASNQPQHF
NA,TRBV2,CASAGRGGSPLHF
NA,TRBV6-6,CASSQRQGANQPQHF
few,TRBV11-1,CASSLSAGSSYEQYF
NA,TRBV6-5,CASRIAGGFYEQYF
once,TRBV19,CATADRGVREAFF
NA,TRBV11-2,CASSWSGGPWETQYF
once,TRBV5-4,CASSLNGAPYEQYF
NA,TRBV28,CASGKGGSGFQPQHF